The 21 T cell receptor beta chains below come from one sample, sequenced in a study of T cell changes during pregnancy in multiple sclerosis. The protocol was immunoSEQ multiplex PCR, while the TCRdb copy is restricted to in-frame clones and leaves out a portion. The sample has tens of thousands of clones; approximately 91% are singletons. Material: peripheral blood, obtained after pregnancy. Every receptor here comes from a female donor with multiple sclerosis, enrolled in a pregnancy study.

The chain employs TRBV6-5 and TRBJ1-1, with 7 bases that match TRBD1. CDR3 length: 16 residues. The V segment lost 1 base and the J segment 1 base; nucleotides outside the gene matches: 6. CDR1 and CDR2 from the germline V gene are MNHEY and SVGAGI. The CDR3 sequence: CASSYFTDRWNTEAFF. CDR3 in DNA: TGTGCCAGCAGTTACTTTACGGACAGGTGGAACACTGAAGCTTTCTTT.

The J gene is TRBJ1-2, the V gene TRBV15; the match to TRBD1 covers 10 bases. This CDR3 comprises 15 residues. The ends lost 2 bases at V and 7 bases at J; junction bases unmatched: 7. Germline V CDR1 and CDR2: LNHNV, YYDKDF (reference sequence). CDR3 DNA sequence: TGTGCCACCAGCAGACGGGGACAGGGGAGTTTTGGCTACACCTTC. It specifies CATSRRGQGSFGYTF.

V gene TRBV6-6 combines with J gene TRBJ1-1; 8 bases are shared with TRBD1. Losses at the gene ends were 4 bases for V and 4 bases for J; bases not matched to a gene: 5. The CDR3 loop spans 14 amino acids. Germline CDR1 MNHNY, CDR2 SVGAGI (reference sequence). DNA of the CDR3: TGTGCCAGCAGTTCCAGGGGGCTGAGCACTGAAGCTTTCTTT. It yields the protein CASSSRGLSTEAFF.

The rearrangement links TRBV28 to TRBJ2-3; tentatively, D is TRBD1 (5 bases). The V gene lost 5 bases and the J gene lost 0 bases, with 15 bases spanning the gap. Germline V gene data show CDR1 as MDHEN and CDR2 as SYDVKM. This CDR3 has 16 amino acids. The CDR3 spells CASSPIGHSSTDTQYF. CDR3 bases: TGTGCCAGCAGTCCGATCGGACACTCGAGCACAGATACGCAGTATTTT. The variable domain in full, with the rest retrieved from reference TRBV28 and TRBJ2-3, is DVKVTQSSRYLVKRTGEKVFLECVQDMDHENMFWYRQDPGLGLRLIYFSYDVKMKEKGDIPEGYSVSREKKERFSLILESASTNQTSMYLCASSPIGHSSTDTQYFGPGTRLTVL.

The J gene is TRBJ1-2, the V gene TRBV5-8; no definite D call. This CDR3 is 14 amino acids long. The V and J ends lost 2 bases and 4 bases respectively, with 12 bases between them. CDR1 is SGHTS, CDR2 YDEGEE, per germline. CDR3: CASSLIGGIYGYTF. CDR3 coding DNA: TGTGCCAGCAGCTTAATCGGAGGGATCTATGGCTACACCTTC.

As for this clone: The same CDR3 is also encoded by other DNA sequences in this sample. The V gene is TRBV19, the J gene TRBJ1-2; D perhaps matches TRBD1 (5 bases). Germline V CDR1 and CDR2: LNHDA, SQIVND (reference sequence). CDR3 length: 13 residues. Trimming left V 3 bases short and J 2 bases short, with 7 bases between. The CDR3 DNA reads as TGTGCCAGTAGTATCAGGGTCAACTATGGCTACACCTTC. Translation: CASSIRVNYGYTF.

The rearrangement uses TRBV30 and TRBJ1-4, with 10 bases identical to TRBD1. This CDR3 region has 14 residues. V gave up 1 base and J gave up 10 bases; unmatched junction bases: 6. Germline CDR1 reads GTSNPN; CDR2 reads SVGIG (reference sequence). This CDR3 is CAWSAGQGEGKLFF. The CDR3 region has the DNA TGTGCCTGGAGTGCCGGACAGGGGGAGGGAAAACTGTTTTTT.

The gene calls are TRBV5-4 and TRBJ1-1; D is uncertain. V lost 4 bases and J 2 bases, leaving 9 bases between the germline ends. CDR3 length equals 13 residues. CDR1 SGHNT and CDR2 YYREEE come from the germline V gene (reference sequence). CDR3 in amino acids: CASSNGGNTEAFF. Here the CDR3 DNA reads TGTGCCAGCAGCAACGGAGGAAACACTGAAGCTTTCTTT. Full variable domain (outside the CDR3, taken from reference TRBV5-4 and TRBJ1-1): ETGVTQSPTHLIKTRGQQVTLRCSSQSGHNTVSWYQQALGQGPQFIFQYYREEENGRGNFPPRFSGLQFPNYSSELNVNALELDDSALYLCASSNGGNTEAFFGQGTRLTVV.

The chain uses TRBV7-2 and TRBJ1-3; D possibly corresponds to TRBD1 (5 bases). The length of the CDR3 is 16 residues. The V end was cut by 2 bases, the J end by 0 bases, with 11 bases between. The germline V gene encodes CDR1 SGHTA and CDR2 FQGNSA. The CDR3 spells CASSLSWGGSGNTIYF. The CDR3 DNA is TGTGCCAGCAGCTTAAGTTGGGGGGGCTCTGGAAACACCATATATTTT.

The chain links TRBV18 to TRBJ2-4, with 7 bases lining up with TRBD1. From germline, CDR1 is KGHSH and CDR2 LQKENI. Trimming cost V 1 base and J 4 bases; bases outside gene matches: 1. This CDR3 has 14 residues. CDR3 sequence (DNA): TGTGCCAGCTCACCACGGGACAGTAAAAACATTCAGTACTTC. As protein: CASSPRDSKNIQYF.

The chain employs TRBV10-1 and TRBJ2-3; TRBD1 matches 11 bases. Germline V gives CDR1 WNHNN, CDR2 SYGVQD (reference sequence). The CDR3 has 15 residues. V was clipped by 3 bases and J by 4 bases; unmatched bases: 3. Here the CDR3 DNA reads TGCGCCAGCAGTGATGAGGGACAGGGGGCAGATACGCAGTATTTT. This codes for CASSDEGQGADTQYF.

V gene TRBV28 combines with J gene TRBJ2-7; 9 bases are a match to TRBD1. The CDR3 consists of 16 residues. The V gene's germline CDR1 is MDHEN and CDR2 SYDVKM. Trimming at V came to 5 bases and at J to 5 bases, leaving 13 bases not matched to a gene. The CDR3 loop is CASSTYLGTGYDEQYF. The CDR3 coding sequence is TGTGCCAGCAGTACCTACCTCGGGACAGGGTACGACGAGCAGTACTTC.

The chain is built from TRBV7-7 and TRBJ2-7; 7 bases fit TRBD1. The CDR3 contains 14 residues. From germline, CDR1 is SSHAT and CDR2 FNYEAQ (reference sequence). CDR3 sequence reads: CASASGTVPYEQYF. The CDR3 region has the DNA TGTGCTAGCGCATCCGGGACAGTCCCCTACGAGCAGTACTTC.

CDR3 bases: TGTGCCATCACTAAGGGACTAGCGGGGGGCTCCCCTTCAACAGATACGCAGTATTTT. This translates into CAITKGLAGGSPSTDTQYF. The V call is TRBV10-3, the J call TRBJ2-3, with 15 bases matching TRBD2. This CDR3 has 19 residues. With V trimmed by 7 bases and J by 3 bases, 14 bases remained unmatched. Germline CDR1 ENHRY, CDR2 SYGVKD.

The V gene is TRBV7-2, the J gene TRBJ2-7, with 12 positions matching TRBD2. The V gene's germline CDR1 is SGHTA and CDR2 FQGNSA. The CDR3 consists of 16 residues. Trimming cost V 1 base and J 3 bases; bases outside gene matches: 4. CDR3 nucleotide sequence: TGTGCCAGCAGCTTAGGGCCGGGACTAGCGGGCTACGAGCAGTACTTC. This codes for CASSLGPGLAGYEQYF.

The chain joins TRBV5-5 to TRBJ1-1; possibly TRBD1 for D (5 bases). V was cut by 2 bases and J by 5 bases, with 22 bases left in between. The CDR3 is 17 amino acids. The germline CDR1 and CDR2 sequences are SGHKS and YYEKEE (reference sequence). CDR3 sequence: CASSFRAGRNPSTEAFF. In DNA form, the CDR3 reads TGTGCCAGCAGCTTCCGTGCAGGGAGGAACCCCTCTACTGAAGCTTTCTTT. The variable domain in full, completed from reference TRBV5-5 and TRBJ1-1, reads DAGVTQSPTHLIKTRGQQVTLRCSPISGHKSVSWYQQVLGQGPQFIFQYYEKEERGRGNFPDRFSARQFPNYSSELNVNALLLGDSALYLCASSFRAGRNPSTEAFFGQGTRLTVV.

This chain uses TRBV12-5 with TRBJ2-4; 9 bases agree with TRBD1. V trimming: 3 bases; J trimming: 3 bases; junction bases outside the gene matches: 12. The CDR3 sequence is 18 residues long. Per the germline V gene, CDR1 is LGHNT and CDR2 is FRNRAP. The CDR3 sequence is CASGFSQPTGGFKNIQYF. CDR3 coding DNA: TGTGCTAGTGGTTTCTCACAGCCTACAGGGGGCTTCAAAAACATTCAGTACTTC.

The V call is TRBV7-9, the J call TRBJ1-1; unclear D gene. The ends were cut back, 2 bases at V and 0 bases at J, with 13 bases in the middle. The germline gives CDR1 SEHNR, CDR2 FQNEAQ (reference sequence). The CDR3 consists of 16 residues. CDR3 in amino acids: CASSLSSLALNTEAFF. In DNA form, the CDR3 reads TGTGCCAGCAGCTTATCTTCTCTGGCCCTGAACACTGAAGCTTTCTTT.

The DNA for the CDR3 is TGTGCCAGCAGTGACGGGAGTTGGGAGCTGTTTTTT. Translated: CASSDGSWELFF. The V and J genes are TRBV2 and TRBJ2-2; D may be TRBD2 (6 bases). Germline V lookup: CDR1 SNHLY, CDR2 FYNNEI. This CDR3 spans 12 amino acids. V was shortened by 3 bases and J by 9 bases, with 8 bases between the two germline ends.

This chain uses TRBV11-1 with TRBJ2-2; perhaps TRBD1 as D (7 bases). CDR1 and CDR2 (germline): SGHAT, FQDESV (reference sequence). The V and J ends lost 5 bases and 7 bases respectively, with 14 bases between them. This CDR3 contains 14 residues. CDR3 nucleotide sequence: TGTGCCAGCAGCGTTTACAGGGGAGGCGGGGAGCTGTTTTTT. Translating gives CASSVYRGGGELFF.

This clone came up once. This chain links TRBV9 with TRBJ1-1; 7 nucleotides agree with TRBD1. Germline trimming cut 3 bases from V and 1 base from J; bases unmatched to any gene: 15. CDR3 size: 18 residues. Germline-derived CDR1 and CDR2 are SGDLS and YYNGEE. CDR3: CASSARALRQGPNTEAFF. CDR3 DNA sequence: TGTGCCAGCAGCGCCCGAGCCCTTAGACAGGGCCCGAACACTGAAGCTTTCTTT.